This is a list of T cell receptor beta chains from one sample in a study of blood T cell repertoires in COVID-19. The assay was immunoSEQ multiplex PCR, and TCRdb's table has in-frame clones only and misses some. Among around 210,000 clones listed, about 86% were seen once. The sample taken for sequencing was peripheral blood. All receptors come from a man younger than 30 with active or convalescent COVID-19. CDR3s include the opening cysteine and the closing phenylalanine or tryptophan. The D gene is left open where the match is weak. Clone size, where shown, is once, few, many, or a class for clones that have expanded.

NA | TRBJ1-1 | NA | TRBV3-1/TRBV3-2 | TGTGCCAGCAGCCACCACGGGTCCAACACTGAAGCTTTCTTT | CASSHHGSNTEAFF
NA | TRBJ1-5 | NA | TRBV7-9 | TGTGCCAGCAGCTTAGAAGGACAGCCCAATCAGCCCCAGCATTTT | CASSLEGQPNQPQHF
once | TRBJ1-1 | NA | TRBV28 | TGTGCCAGCCGGGTCGGGGGGGATATGAACACTGAAGCTTTCTTT | CASRVGGDMNTEAFF
few | TRBJ1-2 | NA | TRBV28 | TGTGCCAGCAGTTTGAGCGGGACGGGACATTACTATGGCTACACCTTC | CASSLSGTGHYYGYTF
NA | TRBJ2-7 | NA | TRBV5-8 | TGTGCCAGCAGCTTGGCCCGGGGTTACGAGCAGTACTTC | CASSLARGYEQYF
NA | TRBJ1-1 | TRBD1 | TRBV4-1 | TGCGCCAGCAGCCAAGTCGTGTGGGGACAGGGGTCTTATGAAGCTTTCTTT | CASSQVVWGQGSYEAFF
NA | TRBJ2-4 | NA | TRBV19 | TGTGCCAGTAGTTCCCGGGGTCAAAACATTCAGTACTTC | CASSSRGQNIQYF
NA | TRBJ2-1 | TRBD2 | TRBV6-5 | TGTGCCAGCACCCACAGCGGGAGTTCCCATGAGCAGTTCTTC | CASTHSGSSHEQFF
NA | TRBJ2-1 | NA | TRBV30 | TGTGCCTGGAGGCTGGCTAGTCACAATGAGCAGTTCTTC | CAWRLASHNEQFF
NA | TRBJ1-1 | NA | TRBV6-4 | TGTGCCAGCAGTCTCGGGAGTCTAGGGGAAACTGAAGCTTTCTTT | CASSLGSLGETEAFF
NA | TRBJ1-1 | TRBD1 | TRBV27 | TGTGCCAGCACTCGACAGGGTTTCACTGAAGCTTTCTTT | CASTRQGFTEAFF
NA | TRBJ2-5 | TRBD2 | TRBV15 | TGTGCCACCAGCAGTGGGGGACTAGGCAAACAAGAGACCCAGTACTTC | CATSSGGLGKQETQYF
NA | TRBJ2-1 | NA | TRBV7-9 | TGTGCCAGCAGCCCTAGTAATGAGCAGTTCTTC | CASSPSNEQFF
few | TRBJ1-5 | NA | TRBV2 | TGTGCCAGCACCCCCATCGAGGGTCATAGCAATCAGCCCCAGCATTTT | CASTPIEGHSNQPQHF
NA | TRBJ1-1 | NA | TRBV6-1 | TGTGCCAGCAGTGAAGTGTTTTGGGGGCAGGGTCGCGGGACTGAAGCTTTCTTT | CASSEVFWGQGRGTEAFF
NA | TRBJ1-2 | TRBD1 | TRBV5-1 | TGCGCCAGCAGCCTGGGACAGGGAGGCACTAACTATGGCTACACCTTC | CASSLGQGGTNYGYTF
NA | TRBJ2-1 | TRBD2 | TRBV11-2 | TGTGCCAGCAGCTTAGAAGTAGTGCTAGCGGGAGGGATCAATGAGCAGTTCTTC | CASSLEVVLAGGINEQFF
NA | TRBJ2-1 | NA | TRBV2 | TGTGCCAGCAAGAGGGTCACTAGTCTCAATGAGCAGTTCTTC | CASKRVTSLNEQFF
NA | TRBJ1-5 | NA | TRBV19 | TGTGCCAGCAGAAACAGGGAAGTCAGCAATCAGCCCCAGCATTTT | CASRNREVSNQPQHF
NA | TRBJ2-7 | NA | TRBV18 | TGTGCCAGCTCACCTTACTTCGGGACTCAACTTGTCGAGCAGTACTTC | CASSPYFGTQLVEQYF
NA | TRBJ2-6 | NA | TRBV5-1 | TGCGCCAGCAGCTTGAACAGGGCAAACTCTGGGGCCAACGTCCTGACTTTC | CASSLNRANSGANVLTF
NA | TRBJ1-1 | NA | TRBV28 | TGTGCCAGCAGTTCAGGGGCAGGGAACACTGAAGCTTTCTTT | CASSSGAGNTEAFF
once | TRBJ1-1 | TRBD1 | TRBV9 | TGTGCCAGCAGCGTAACAGGGGGATTTAATGGTGAAGCTTTCTTT | CASSVTGGFNGEAFF
NA | TRBJ1-2 | NA | TRBV6-6 | TGTGCCAGCAGTTACTCGGAAGGAGCTAACTATGGCTACACCTTC | CASSYSEGANYGYTF